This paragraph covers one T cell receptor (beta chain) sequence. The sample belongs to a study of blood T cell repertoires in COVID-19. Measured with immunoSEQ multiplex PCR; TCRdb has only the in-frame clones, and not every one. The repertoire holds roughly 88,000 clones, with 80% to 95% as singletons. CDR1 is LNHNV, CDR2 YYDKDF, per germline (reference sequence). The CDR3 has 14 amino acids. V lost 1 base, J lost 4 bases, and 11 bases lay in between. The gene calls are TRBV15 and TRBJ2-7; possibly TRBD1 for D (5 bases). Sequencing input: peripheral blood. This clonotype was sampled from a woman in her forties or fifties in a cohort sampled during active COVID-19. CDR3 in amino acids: CATSRGQKGYEQYF. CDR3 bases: TGTGCCACCAGCAGAGGACAGAAGGGATACGAGCAGTACTTC.